This T cell receptor beta chain was identified in a study of blood T cell repertoires in COVID-19. The overall study: The United States, Italy and Spain supplied acute and convalescent COVID-19 samples. PBMCs, B-cell-depleted T cells, or T cells were the source of the cDNA or gDNA that made up the material.

V was cut by 6 bases and J by 0 bases, with 12 bases left in between. The CDR3 loop spans 14 amino acids. Germline loops: CDR1 GTSNPN, CDR2 SVGIG (reference sequence). TCRdb's table, derived via immunoSEQ multiplex PCR, lists solely in-frame clones and lacks some. The data show under 300,000 clones, approximately 85% seen once. The chain couples TRBV30 to TRBJ1-3; no clear D. The sample comprised peripheral blood. The TCR was taken from a man aged 50 to 60 with acute or convalescent COVID-19. The CDR3: CACPAERSGNTIYF. CDR3 bases: TGTGCCTGCCCGGCGGAGCGCTCTGGAAACACCATATATTTT.